This record looks at one TCR beta chain sequence and its context. Its antigen remains unknown. A 5'RACE reaction primed in the constant segment made cDNA libraries of TCR alpha and TCR beta, and these carried sample barcodes and UMIs. TCRdb re-analysed the 5' RACE reads in MiXCR, keeping a single row per CDR3 protein. The sample shows just under 350,000 distinct CDR3 sequences, 10% to 15% of them seen only once. The data were taken from a study of T-cell memory formation after mild COVID-19. Findings and caveats of the study: Later expanders leaned CD4+, whereas clones that contracted between day 15 and 85 were balanced CD4/CD8. Prior to infection, memory already included some responding clones, suggesting cross-reactive memory joined. Confirmation of SARS-CoV-2 specificity was lacking for second-wave clones peaking day 37.

The sequenced sample consisted of PBMCs or a T cell subset sorted from them (not recorded which). This TCR was sampled from a man younger than 30 who had mild COVID-19 (a few samples of this study predate the infection). Cell type and time point are not known.

In DNA, the CDR3 is TGTGCCAGCATTAGCGGGGGGGAGAGCACAGATACGCAGTATTTT. This gives the protein CASISGGESTDTQYF. The V gene is TRBV28, the J gene TRBJ2-3, with 11 bases aligning to TRBD2. The CDR3 consists of 15 residues. Germline values: CDR1 MDHEN, CDR2 SYDVKM. Trimming removed 7 bases from V and 0 bases from J; junction bases left unmatched: 3.